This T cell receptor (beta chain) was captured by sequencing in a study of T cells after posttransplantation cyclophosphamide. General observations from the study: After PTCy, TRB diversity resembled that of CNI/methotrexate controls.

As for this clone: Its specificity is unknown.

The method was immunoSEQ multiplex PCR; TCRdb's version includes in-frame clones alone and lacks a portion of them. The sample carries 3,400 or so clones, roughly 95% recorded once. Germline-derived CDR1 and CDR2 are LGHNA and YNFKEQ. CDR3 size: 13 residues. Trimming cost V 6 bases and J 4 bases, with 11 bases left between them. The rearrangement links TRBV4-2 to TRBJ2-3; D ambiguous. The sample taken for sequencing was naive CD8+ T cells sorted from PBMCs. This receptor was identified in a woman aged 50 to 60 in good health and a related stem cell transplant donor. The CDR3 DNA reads TGTGCCAGCAGTCCAAATAGAGCAGATACGCAGTATTTT. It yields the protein CASSPNRADTQYF.